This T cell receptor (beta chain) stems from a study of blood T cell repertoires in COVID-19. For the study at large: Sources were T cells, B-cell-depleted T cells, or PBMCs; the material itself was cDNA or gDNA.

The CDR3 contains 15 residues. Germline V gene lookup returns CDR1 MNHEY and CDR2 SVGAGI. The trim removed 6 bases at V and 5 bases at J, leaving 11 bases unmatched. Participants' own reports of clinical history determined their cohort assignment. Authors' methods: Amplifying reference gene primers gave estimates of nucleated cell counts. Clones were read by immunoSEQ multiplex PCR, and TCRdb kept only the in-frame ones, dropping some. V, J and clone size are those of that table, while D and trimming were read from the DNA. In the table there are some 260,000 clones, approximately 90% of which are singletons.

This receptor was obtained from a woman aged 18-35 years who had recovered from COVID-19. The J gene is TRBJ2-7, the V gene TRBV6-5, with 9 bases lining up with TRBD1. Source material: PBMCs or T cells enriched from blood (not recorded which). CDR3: CASSPRDRAVHEQYF. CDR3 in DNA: TGTGCCAGCAGCCCCCGGGACAGGGCGGTACACGAGCAGTACTTC.